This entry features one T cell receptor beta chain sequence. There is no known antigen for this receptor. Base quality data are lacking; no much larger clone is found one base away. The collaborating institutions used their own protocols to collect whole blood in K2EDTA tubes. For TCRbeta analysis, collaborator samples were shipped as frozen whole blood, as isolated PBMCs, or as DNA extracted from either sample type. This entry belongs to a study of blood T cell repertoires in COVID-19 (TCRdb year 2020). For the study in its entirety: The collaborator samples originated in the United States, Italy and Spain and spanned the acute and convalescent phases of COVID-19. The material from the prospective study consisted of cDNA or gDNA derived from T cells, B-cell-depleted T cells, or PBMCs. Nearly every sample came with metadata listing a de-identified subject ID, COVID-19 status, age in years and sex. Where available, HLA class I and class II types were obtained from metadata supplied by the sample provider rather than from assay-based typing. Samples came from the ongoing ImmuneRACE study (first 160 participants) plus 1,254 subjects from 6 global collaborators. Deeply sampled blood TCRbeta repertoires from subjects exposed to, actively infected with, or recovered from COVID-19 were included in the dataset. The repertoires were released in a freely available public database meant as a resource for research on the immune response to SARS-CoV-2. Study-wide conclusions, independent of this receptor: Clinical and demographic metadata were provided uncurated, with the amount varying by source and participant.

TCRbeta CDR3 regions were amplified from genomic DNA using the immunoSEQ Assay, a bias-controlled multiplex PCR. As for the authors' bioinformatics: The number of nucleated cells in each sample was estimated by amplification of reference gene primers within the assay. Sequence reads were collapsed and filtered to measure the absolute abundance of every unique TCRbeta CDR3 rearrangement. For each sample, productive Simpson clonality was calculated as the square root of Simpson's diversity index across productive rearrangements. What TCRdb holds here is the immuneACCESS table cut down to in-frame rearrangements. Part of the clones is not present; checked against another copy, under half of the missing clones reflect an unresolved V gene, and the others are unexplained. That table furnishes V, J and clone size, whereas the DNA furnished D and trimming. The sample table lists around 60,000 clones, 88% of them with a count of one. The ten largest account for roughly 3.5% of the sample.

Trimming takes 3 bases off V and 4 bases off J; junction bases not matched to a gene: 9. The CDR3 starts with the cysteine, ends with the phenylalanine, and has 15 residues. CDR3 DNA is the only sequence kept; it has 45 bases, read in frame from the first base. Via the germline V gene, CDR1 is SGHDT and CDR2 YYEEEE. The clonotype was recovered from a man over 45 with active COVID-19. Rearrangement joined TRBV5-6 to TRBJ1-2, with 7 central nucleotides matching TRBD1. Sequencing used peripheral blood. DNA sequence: TGTGCCAGCAGCTATCGGGACAGAGATTTCTATGGCTACACCTTC. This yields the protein CASSYRDRDFYGYTF.